This entry concerns a single T cell receptor (beta chain). Its antigen is as yet unknown. Profiling relied on immunoSEQ multiplex PCR, and the TCRdb table lists in-frame clones only, not all of them. The sample lists some 87,000 clones; about four fifths were seen once. The germline gives CDR1 SGHTA, CDR2 FQGTGA. V lost 1 base and J 0 bases, leaving 11 bases between the germline ends. The CDR3 loop spans 16 amino acids. These data are taken from a study of radiotherapy plus CTLA-4 blockade in lung cancer. Whole-study findings and limits: Tumor-derived TCR clones expanded in blood after radiotherapy plus ipilimumab.

Alongside CTLA-4 blockade with ipilimumab, patients with chemo-refractory metastatic non-small-cell lung cancer received focal radiation. This receptor was obtained from a human donor with non-small cell lung cancer that progressed on radiotherapy plus ipilimumab. The sequences come from peripheral blood, collected from a patient treated with radiotherapy plus ipilimumab. V and J are TRBV7-3 and TRBJ2-3; possible D gene TRBD2, 6 bases. The CDR3 DNA follows: TGTGCCAGCAGCTTAAGCCCGGGGACTAGCACAGATACGCAGTATTTT. This sequence encodes CASSLSPGTSTDTQYF.